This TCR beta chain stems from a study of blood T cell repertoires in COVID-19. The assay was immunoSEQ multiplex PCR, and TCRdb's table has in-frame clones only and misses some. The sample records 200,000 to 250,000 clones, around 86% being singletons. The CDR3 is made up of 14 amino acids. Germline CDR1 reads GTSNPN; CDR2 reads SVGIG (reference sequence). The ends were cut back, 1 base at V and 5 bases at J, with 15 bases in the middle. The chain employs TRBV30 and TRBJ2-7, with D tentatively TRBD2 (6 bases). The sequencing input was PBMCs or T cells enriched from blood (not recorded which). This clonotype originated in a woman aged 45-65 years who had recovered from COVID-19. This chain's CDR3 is CAWSALLARNEQYF. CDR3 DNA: TGTGCCTGGAGTGCGCTGCTAGCGCGGAACGAGCAGTACTTC.